The 22 T cell receptor beta chains listed next were all sequenced from one sample in a study of monozygotic twins with inflammatory bowel disease. Following a re-call of the 5' RACE reads, TCRdb has one entry per CDR3 protein and lacks DNA. The sample includes hundreds of thousands of distinct CDR3 sequences. Sequencing input: blood. Every receptor here comes from a human donor with ulcerative colitis or Crohn's disease, or a healthy co-twin of an affected twin (not recorded which).

V gene TRBV20-1 combines with J gene TRBJ2-3; TCRdb calls TRBD1, which cannot be checked without DNA. Germline V lookup: CDR1 DFQATT, CDR2 SNEGSKA (reference sequence). The CDR3 is 14 amino acids. The chain's CDR3 is CSAIGTGDRDTQYF.

The chain joins TRBV5-6 to TRBJ2-2; TCRdb reports TRBD2, a call that lacks DNA to check it against. The germline V gene has CDR1 SGHDT and CDR2 YYEEEE. This CDR3 spans 16 amino acids. CDR3 protein: CASSPEAGGNTGELFF.

The rearrangement links TRBV24-1 to TRBJ2-3; the TCRdb D gene call, TRBD1, has no DNA to confirm it. This CDR3 comprises 13 residues. Per germline, CDR1 KGHDR and CDR2 SFDVKD. CDR3 sequence reads: CATSAQGTDTQYF.

V gene TRBV20-1 combines with J gene TRBJ1-1. Germline V gene data show CDR1 as DFQATT and CDR2 as SNEGSKA (reference sequence). CDR3 size: 17 residues. CDR3 sequence reads: CSAFSAGGEAVNTEAFF.

This rearrangement joins TRBV5-5 to TRBJ1-2. Germline V gene data show CDR1 as SGHKS and CDR2 as YYEKEE (reference sequence). CDR3 size: 15 residues. CDR3 residues: CASSLDDGRFYGYTF.

The rearrangement joins TRBV29-1 to TRBJ2-1; with no DNA, the TCRdb D assignment of TRBD1 cannot be verified. Germline V gene data show CDR1 as SQVTM and CDR2 as ANQGSEA. This CDR3 is built from 14 residues. The CDR3 is CSVAPGVEYNEQFF.

The chain is built from TRBV7-2 and TRBJ2-2; the TRBD1 assignment by TCRdb is unverifiable without DNA. Germline V gives CDR1 SGHTA, CDR2 FQGNSA. The CDR3 extends over 16 amino acids. The CDR3 loop is CASSLGTPSNTGELFF.

V gene TRBV29-1 combines with J gene TRBJ2-2; absent DNA, TCRdb's TRBD2 call cannot be checked. Germline CDR1 SQVTM, CDR2 ANQGSEA. The CDR3 consists of 15 residues. The CDR3 sequence is CSVEGTSGHTGELFF.

The chain carries TRBV16 and TRBJ2-1. Germline V lookup: CDR1 KGHSY, CDR2 FQNENV. The CDR3 has 12 amino acids. The CDR3 reads CASSQSPDEQFF.

The V call is TRBV18, the J call TRBJ1-5. Germline CDR1 is KGHSH and CDR2 is LQKENI. There are 16 residues in the CDR3. The CDR3 reads CASSPSGGISNQPQHF.

The rearrangement links TRBV20-1 to TRBJ1-2; TCRdb's D call of TRBD1 is untestable without DNA. CDR3 length: 16 amino acids. CDR1 DFQATT and CDR2 SNEGSKA come from the germline V gene (reference sequence). The CDR3 is CSVPDRKKAFNYGYTF.

The chain combines TRBV18 with TRBJ2-5; TCRdb's assignment of TRBD1 cannot be checked, as there is no DNA. Germline loops: CDR1 KGHSH, CDR2 LQKENI. The CDR3 runs to 15 residues. CDR3 residues: CASSPGTGLQETQYF. Complete variable domain (other parts from reference TRBV18 and TRBJ2-5): NAGVMQNPRHLVRRRGQEARLRCSPMKGHSHVYWYRQLPEEGLKFMVYLQKENIIDESGMPKERFSAEFPKEGPSILRIQQVVRGDSAAYFCASSPGTGLQETQYFGPGTRLLVL.

The chain's CDR3 is CAWSVPVNGGYNEQFF. The chain combines TRBV30 with TRBJ2-1; there is no DNA to check the TCRdb D call of TRBD1. The CDR3 spans 16 residues. Germline CDR1 reads GTSNPN; CDR2 reads SVGIG (reference sequence).

The chain employs TRBV7-2 and TRBJ1-1. The CDR3 contains 14 residues. From germline, CDR1 is SGHTA and CDR2 FQGNSA. CDR3: CASSSLRSNTEAFF.

This chain uses TRBV5-1 with TRBJ2-7. CDR3 length equals 15 residues. In germline, CDR1 is SGHRS, CDR2 YFSETQ. This CDR3 reads CASSFSYDTSYEQYF.

The chain uses TRBV7-3 and TRBJ2-1; the D call of TRBD2 rests on TCRdb alone, since no DNA is present to check it. The length of the CDR3 is 16 residues. CDR1 and CDR2 from the germline V gene are SGHTA and FQGTGA. This chain's CDR3 is CASSLSGNQRSNEQFF.

CDR3 sequence reads: CASSASGSGEQYF. The V and J genes are TRBV6-1 and TRBJ2-7; TCRdb returns TRBD2, unconfirmable since there is no DNA. CDR1 MNHNS and CDR2 SASEGT come from the germline V gene. This CDR3 region has 13 residues.

This chain links TRBV6-1 with TRBJ1-1. The CDR3 has 14 residues. Per germline, CDR1 MNHNS and CDR2 SASEGT. The CDR3 reads CASSQGWFGTEAFF.

V usage is TRBV28 and J usage is TRBJ2-1; the D gene TCRdb calls, TRBD1, cannot be checked with no DNA. The germline V gene encodes CDR1 MDHEN and CDR2 SYDVKM. The CDR3 runs 17 residues. CDR3 sequence reads: CASSLGQERPFYNEQFF.

This chain joins TRBV5-1 and TRBJ1-1; TCRdb designates TRBD1, a call that cannot be tested without DNA. The CDR3 covers 16 residues. Germline V gene data show CDR1 as SGHRS and CDR2 as YFSETQ. CDR3 protein: CASSLLTGTAFNEAFF.

V and J are TRBV20-1 and TRBJ1-5; TCRdb outputs TRBD1, but without DNA this stays unchecked. Per the germline V gene, CDR1 is DFQATT and CDR2 is SNEGSKA (reference sequence). This CDR3 region has 15 residues. The CDR3 loop reads CSASRMLAGAQPQHF.

The chain has TRBV20-1 and TRBJ2-1. This CDR3 has 14 residues. CDR1 DFQATT and CDR2 SNEGSKA come from the germline V gene (reference sequence). The CDR3 sequence: CSVFGSRTYNEQFF.